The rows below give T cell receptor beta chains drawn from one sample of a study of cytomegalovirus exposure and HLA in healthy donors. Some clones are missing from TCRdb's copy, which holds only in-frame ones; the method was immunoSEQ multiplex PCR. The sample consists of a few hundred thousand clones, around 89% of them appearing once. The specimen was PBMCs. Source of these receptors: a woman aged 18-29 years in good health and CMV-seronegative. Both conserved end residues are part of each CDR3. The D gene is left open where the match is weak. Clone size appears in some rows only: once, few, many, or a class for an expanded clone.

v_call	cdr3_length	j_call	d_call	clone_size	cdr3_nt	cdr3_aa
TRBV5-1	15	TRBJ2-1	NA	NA	TGCGCCAGCAGCCCTGGAGGCTTTCTCGAAAATGAGCAGTTCTTC	CASSPGGFLENEQFF
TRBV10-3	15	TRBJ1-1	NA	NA	TGTGCCATCAGTGAGCTCGCAGGGCTGAACACTGAAGCTTTCTTT	CAISELAGLNTEAFF
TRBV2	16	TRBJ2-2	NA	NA	TGTGCCAGCACTCCGGACGGGGGGCAAAACACCGGGGAGCTGTTTTTT	CASTPDGGQNTGELFF
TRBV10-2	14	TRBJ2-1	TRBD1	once	TGCGCCAGCAAGGGACAGATCTCCTACAATGAGCAGTTCTTC	CASKGQISYNEQFF
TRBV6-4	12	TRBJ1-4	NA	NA	TGTGCCAGCAGTGGTCCTTATGAAAAACTGTTTTTT	CASSGPYEKLFF
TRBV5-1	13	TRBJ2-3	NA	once	TGCGCCAGCAGTCAGGGCGGAGTCGTGACGCAGTATTTT	CASSQGGVVTQYF
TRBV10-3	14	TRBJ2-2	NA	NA	TGTGCCATCAGCAATACAGGGAACAGCGGGGAGCTGTTTTTT	CAISNTGNSGELFF
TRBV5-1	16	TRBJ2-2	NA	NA	TGCGCCAGCAGCTTGTCTGGCGCACTATCCACCGGGGAGCTGTTTTTT	CASSLSGALSTGELFF
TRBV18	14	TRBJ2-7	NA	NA	TGTGCCAGCACCCCCGGGTCTACCGCCTACGAGCAGTACTTC	CASTPGSTAYEQYF
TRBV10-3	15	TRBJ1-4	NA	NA	TGTGCCATCAGTGAGGTGGCAGGGCCTAATGAAAAACTGTTTTTT	CAISEVAGPNEKLFF
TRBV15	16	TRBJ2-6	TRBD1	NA	TGTGCCACCAGCAGGGACAGGGGGCGCAGAGCCAACGTCCTGACTTTC	CATSRDRGRRANVLTF
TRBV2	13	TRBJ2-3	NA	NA	TGTGCCAGCAGGGCTAGTTTAGCGGACTCACGGTATTTT	CASRASLADSRYF
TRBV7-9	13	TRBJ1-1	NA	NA	TGTGCCAGCAGCACCCCCTCCAGGACTGAAGCTTTCTTT	CASSTPSRTEAFF
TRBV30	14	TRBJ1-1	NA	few	TGTGCCTGGGGCCCGCGGGACTCGGCCGCTGAAGCTTTCTTT	CAWGPRDSAAEAFF
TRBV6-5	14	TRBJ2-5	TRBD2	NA	TGTGCCAGCAGCATTAGCGGGAGTCCGGAGACCCAGTACTTC	CASSISGSPETQYF
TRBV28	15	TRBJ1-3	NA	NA	TGTGCCAGCAGTTTGGTGGGGGGATCTGGAAACACCATATATTTT	CASSLVGGSGNTIYF
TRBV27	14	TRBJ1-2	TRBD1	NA	TGTGCCAGCAGTTTCAACAGGGGGCGGGATGGCTACACCTTC	CASSFNRGRDGYTF
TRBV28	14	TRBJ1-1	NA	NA	TGTGCCAGCAGTTTACGAGAGGCGAACACTGAAGCTTTCTTT	CASSLREANTEAFF
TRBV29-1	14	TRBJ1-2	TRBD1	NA	TGCAGCGTTGCCGGGACAGGGGTGGGCTATGGCTACACCTTC	CSVAGTGVGYGYTF
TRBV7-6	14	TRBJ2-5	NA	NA	TGTGCCAGCAGCTCGCCGTATAGACAAGAGACCCAGTACTTC	CASSSPYRQETQYF